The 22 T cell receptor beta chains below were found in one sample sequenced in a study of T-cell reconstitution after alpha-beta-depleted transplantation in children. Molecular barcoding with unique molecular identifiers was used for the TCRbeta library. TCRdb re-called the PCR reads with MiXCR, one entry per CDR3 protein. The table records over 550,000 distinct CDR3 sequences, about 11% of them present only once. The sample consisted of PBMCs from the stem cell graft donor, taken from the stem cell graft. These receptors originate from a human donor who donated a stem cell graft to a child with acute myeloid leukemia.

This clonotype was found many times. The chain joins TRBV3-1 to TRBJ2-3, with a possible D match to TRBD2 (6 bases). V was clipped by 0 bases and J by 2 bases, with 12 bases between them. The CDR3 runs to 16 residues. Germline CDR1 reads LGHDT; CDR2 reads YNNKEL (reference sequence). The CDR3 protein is CASSQDCGTTTDTQYF. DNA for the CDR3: TGTGCCAGCAGCCAAGATTGCGGGACGACCACAGATACGCAGTATTTT.

This CDR3 reads CASSQAPRTQGYTF. The CDR3 DNA reads TGTGCCAGCAGCCAAGCCCCGCGGACCCAGGGCTACACCTTC. This sequence joins TRBV14 and TRBJ1-2; no clear D. This CDR3 is 14 amino acids long. Trimming took off 1 base at V and 8 bases at J, with 14 bases between the two ends. Looked up from germline, CDR1 is SGHDN and CDR2 is FVKESK.

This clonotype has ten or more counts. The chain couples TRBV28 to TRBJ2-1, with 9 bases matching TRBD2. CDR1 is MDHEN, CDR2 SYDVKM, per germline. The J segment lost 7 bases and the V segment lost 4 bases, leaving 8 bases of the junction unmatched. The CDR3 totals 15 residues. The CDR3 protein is CASSSRGSGRNEQFF. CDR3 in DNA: TGTGCCAGCAGTTCCCGGGGTAGCGGGAGAAATGAGCAGTTCTTC. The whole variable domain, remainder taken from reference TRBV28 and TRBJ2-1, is DVKVTQSSRYLVKRTGEKVFLECVQDMDHENMFWYRQDPGLGLRLIYFSYDVKMKEKGDIPEGYSVSREKKERFSLILESASTNQTSMYLCASSSRGSGRNEQFFGPGTRLTVL.

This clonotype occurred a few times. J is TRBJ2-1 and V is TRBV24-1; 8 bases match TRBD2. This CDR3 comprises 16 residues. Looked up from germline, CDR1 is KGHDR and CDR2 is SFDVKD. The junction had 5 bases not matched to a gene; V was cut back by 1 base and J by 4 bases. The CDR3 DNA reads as TGTGCCACCAGTGATTTAGGAACTAGCGGTTACAATGAGCAGTTCTTC. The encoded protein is CATSDLGTSGYNEQFF.

As DNA, the CDR3 is TGTGCCAGCAGTCCACCTAGCGGGAGGGGAGAGACCCAGTACTTC. Protein product: CASSPPSGRGETQYF. The gene calls are TRBV27 and TRBJ2-5; TRBD2 matches 12 bases. The V and J ends lost 5 bases and 4 bases, in that order; junction bases with no gene match: 5. Germline CDR1 MNHEY, CDR2 SMNVEV (reference sequence). The CDR3 spans 15 residues.

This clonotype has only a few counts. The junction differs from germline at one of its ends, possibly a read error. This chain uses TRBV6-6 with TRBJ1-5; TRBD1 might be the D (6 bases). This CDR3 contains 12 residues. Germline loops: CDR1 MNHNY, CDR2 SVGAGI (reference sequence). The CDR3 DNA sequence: TGTGCCAGCAGTTACATCGGGGGCGCCCATCATTTT. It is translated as CASSYIGGAHHF.

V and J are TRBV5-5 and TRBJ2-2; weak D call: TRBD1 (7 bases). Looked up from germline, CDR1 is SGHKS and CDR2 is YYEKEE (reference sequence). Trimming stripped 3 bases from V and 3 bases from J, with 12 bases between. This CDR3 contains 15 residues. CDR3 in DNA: TGTGCCAGCAGCTCTACAGGGGAGGACACCGGGGAGCTGTTTTTT. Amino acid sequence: CASSSTGEDTGELFF.

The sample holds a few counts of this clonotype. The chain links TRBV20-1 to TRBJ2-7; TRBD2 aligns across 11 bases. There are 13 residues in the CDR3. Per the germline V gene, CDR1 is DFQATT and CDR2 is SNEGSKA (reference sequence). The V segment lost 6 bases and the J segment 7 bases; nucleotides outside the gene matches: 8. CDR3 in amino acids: CSAPSGRSGEQYF. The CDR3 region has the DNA TGCAGTGCCCCTAGCGGGAGGTCGGGGGAGCAGTACTTC.

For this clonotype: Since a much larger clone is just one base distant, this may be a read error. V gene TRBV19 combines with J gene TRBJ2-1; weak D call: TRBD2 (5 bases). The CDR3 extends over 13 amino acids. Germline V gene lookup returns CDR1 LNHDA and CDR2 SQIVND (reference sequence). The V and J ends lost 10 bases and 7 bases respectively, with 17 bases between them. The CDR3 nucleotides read TGTGCCACCGCGACTAAGGCCCCTAATGAGCAGTTCTTC. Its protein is CATATKAPNEQFF.

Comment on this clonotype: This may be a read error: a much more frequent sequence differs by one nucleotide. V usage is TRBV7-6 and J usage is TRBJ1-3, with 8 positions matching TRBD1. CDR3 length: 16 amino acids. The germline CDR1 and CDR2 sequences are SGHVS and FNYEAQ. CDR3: CVSSNDRGRSGNTIYF. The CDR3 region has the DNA TGTGTCAGCAGCAACGACAGGGGCCGCTCTGGAAACACCATATATTTT.

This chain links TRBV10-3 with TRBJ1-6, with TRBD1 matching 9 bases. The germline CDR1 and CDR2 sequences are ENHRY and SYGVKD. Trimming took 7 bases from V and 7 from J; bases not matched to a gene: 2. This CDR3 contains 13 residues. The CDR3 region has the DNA TGTGCCATCAAGGGGACAGGGAATTCACCCCTCCACTTT. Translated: CAIKGTGNSPLHF.

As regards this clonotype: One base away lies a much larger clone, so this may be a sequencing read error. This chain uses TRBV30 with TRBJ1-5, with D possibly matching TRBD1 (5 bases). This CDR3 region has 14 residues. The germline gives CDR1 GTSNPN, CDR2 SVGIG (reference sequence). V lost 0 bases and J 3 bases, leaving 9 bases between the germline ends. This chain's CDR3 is CAWSVDTFNQPQHF. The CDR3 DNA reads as TGTGCCTGGAGTGTGGACACGTTCAATCAGCCCCAGCATTTT.

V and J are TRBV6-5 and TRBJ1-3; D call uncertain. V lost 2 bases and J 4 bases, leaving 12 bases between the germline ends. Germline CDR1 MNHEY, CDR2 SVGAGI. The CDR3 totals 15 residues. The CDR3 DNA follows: TGTGCCAGCAGTTACCTCCCCCTTAGGGGAAACACCATATATTTT. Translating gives CASSYLPLRGNTIYF.

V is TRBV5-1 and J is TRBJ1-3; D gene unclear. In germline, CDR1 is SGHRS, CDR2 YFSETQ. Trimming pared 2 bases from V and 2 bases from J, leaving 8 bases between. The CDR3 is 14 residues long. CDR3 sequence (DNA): TGCGCCAGCAGCTTAAGAGAACCTGGAAACACCATATATTTT. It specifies CASSLREPGNTIYF.

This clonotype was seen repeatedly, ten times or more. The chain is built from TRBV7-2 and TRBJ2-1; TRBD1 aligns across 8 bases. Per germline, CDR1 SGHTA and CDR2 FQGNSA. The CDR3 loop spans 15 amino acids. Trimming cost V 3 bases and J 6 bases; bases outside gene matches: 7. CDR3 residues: CASSFDRGIFNEQFF. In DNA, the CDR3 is TGTGCCAGCAGCTTTGACAGGGGAATTTTCAATGAGCAGTTCTTC.

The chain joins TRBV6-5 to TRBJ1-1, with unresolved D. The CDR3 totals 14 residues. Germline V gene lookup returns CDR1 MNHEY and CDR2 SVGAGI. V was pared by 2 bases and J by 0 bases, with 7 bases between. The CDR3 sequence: CASSYTRMNTEAFF. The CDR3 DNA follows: TGTGCCAGCAGTTACACCCGTATGAACACTGAAGCTTTCTTT.

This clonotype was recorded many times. The CDR3, as DNA: TGTGCCAGCAGTTACTCAAGCGGGAGGAACAATGAGCAGTTCTTC. Residues: CASSYSSGRNNEQFF. The chain has TRBV6-5 and TRBJ2-1, with 9 bases lining up with TRBD2. V lost 0 bases, J lost 5 bases, and 2 bases stayed unmatched. This CDR3 is built from 15 residues. Per the germline V gene, CDR1 is MNHEY and CDR2 is SVGAGI.

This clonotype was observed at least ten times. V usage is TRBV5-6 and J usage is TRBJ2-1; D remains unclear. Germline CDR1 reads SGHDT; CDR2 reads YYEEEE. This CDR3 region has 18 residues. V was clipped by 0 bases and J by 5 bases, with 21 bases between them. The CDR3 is CASSLGGLAQSDNNEQFF. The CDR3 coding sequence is TGTGCCAGCAGCTTGGGGGGTTTAGCCCAATCCGATAACAATGAGCAGTTCTTC.

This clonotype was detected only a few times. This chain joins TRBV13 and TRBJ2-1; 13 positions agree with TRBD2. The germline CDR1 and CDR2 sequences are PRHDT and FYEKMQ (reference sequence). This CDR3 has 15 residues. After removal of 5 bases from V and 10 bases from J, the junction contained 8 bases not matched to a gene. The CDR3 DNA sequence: TGTGCCAGCAGCCTTACTAGCGGGAGGGTGTGGGAGCAGTTCTTC. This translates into CASSLTSGRVWEQFF.

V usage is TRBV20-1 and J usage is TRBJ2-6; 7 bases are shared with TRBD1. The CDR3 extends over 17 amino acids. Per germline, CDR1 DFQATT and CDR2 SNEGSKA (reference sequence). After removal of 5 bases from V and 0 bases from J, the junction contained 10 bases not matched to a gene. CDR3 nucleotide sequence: TGCAGTGCTTACGACAGGGATTCTCTCTCTGGGGCCAACGTCCTGACTTTC. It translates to CSAYDRDSLSGANVLTF.

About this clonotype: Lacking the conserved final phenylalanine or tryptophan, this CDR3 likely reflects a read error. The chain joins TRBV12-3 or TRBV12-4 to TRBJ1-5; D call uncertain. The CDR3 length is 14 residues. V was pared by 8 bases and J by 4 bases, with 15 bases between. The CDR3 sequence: CASSLLGSNQPQHV. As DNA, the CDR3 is TGTGCCAGCTCTCTTTTGGGGAGTAATCAGCCCCAGCATGTT.

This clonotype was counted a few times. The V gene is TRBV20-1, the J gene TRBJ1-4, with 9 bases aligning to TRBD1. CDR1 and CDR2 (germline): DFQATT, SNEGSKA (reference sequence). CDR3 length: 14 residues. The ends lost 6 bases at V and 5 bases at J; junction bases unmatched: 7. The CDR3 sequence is CSAPGTGRNEKLFF. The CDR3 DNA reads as TGCAGTGCCCCAGGGACAGGGAGGAATGAAAAACTGTTTTTT.